Below are 27 T cell receptor beta chains sequenced from a single sample in a study of cytomegalovirus exposure and HLA in healthy donors. PCR was performed using 60 Vbeta and 13 Jbeta primers. Libraries were prepared by immunoSEQ multiplex PCR; TCRdb keeps only in-frame clonotypes and omits some of them. The sample includes roughly 150,000 clones, around 80% of them seen just once. The sample taken for sequencing was PBMCs. All receptors come from a man in his forties or fifties in good health and CMV-seronegative.

The sample holds one count of this clone. The chain is built from TRBV27 and TRBJ2-1, with 12 bases fitting TRBD2. Germline V gives CDR1 MNHEY, CDR2 SMNVEV (reference sequence). V dropped 8 bases and J dropped 0; count of bases not matched to a gene: 5. The length of the CDR3 is 16 residues. CDR3 DNA: TGTGCCAGCGCTACTAGCGGGAGGCCCTCCTACAATGAGCAGTTCTTC. Translation gives CASATSGRPSYNEQFF.

This sequence joins TRBV10-3 and TRBJ1-2; 9 nucleotides agree with TRBD1. From germline, CDR1 is ENHRY and CDR2 SYGVKD. The CDR3 extends over 15 amino acids. V was clipped by 11 bases and J by 8 bases; unmatched bases: 18. CDR3 coding DNA: TGTGCCGCCCAAGATTCCACCGGGACAGGGTGGGGCTACACCTTC. This gives the protein CAAQDSTGTGWGYTF.

This rearrangement joins TRBV15 to TRBJ2-5, with 8 nucleotides matching TRBD1. V lost 0 bases to trimming and J lost 3 bases; unmatched junction nucleotides: 6. There are 16 residues in the CDR3. The germline V gene encodes CDR1 LNHNV and CDR2 YYDKDF (reference sequence). The CDR3 loop reads CATSRDGPGGEETQYF. In nucleotides, the CDR3 is TGTGCCACCAGCAGAGATGGACCAGGGGGCGAAGAGACCCAGTACTTC.

This chain uses TRBV19 with TRBJ1-4; D uncertain. The CDR3 runs to 12 residues. The germline gives CDR1 LNHDA, CDR2 SQIVND (reference sequence). V was clipped by 5 bases and J by 11 bases, with 12 bases between them. CDR3 sequence: CASSPEETKLFF. CDR3 coding DNA: TGTGCCAGTAGTCCGGAGGAGACCAAACTGTTTTTT.

This chain uses TRBV9 with TRBJ1-5; D not certain. The V gene's germline CDR1 is SGDLS and CDR2 YYNGEE. V lost 5 bases, J lost 2 bases, and 11 bases lay in between. This CDR3 has 14 residues. The CDR3 coding sequence is TGTGCCAGCAGTAGCACCCTGGGCAATCAGCCCCAGCATTTT. Protein sequence: CASSSTLGNQPQHF.

V and J are TRBV13 and TRBJ1-3; no definite D call. The V end lost 5 bases, the J end lost 0 bases, and 14 bases lay between the germline ends. This CDR3 is built from 16 residues. The germline V gene has CDR1 PRHDT and CDR2 FYEKMQ (reference sequence). DNA of the CDR3: TGTGCCAGCAGCATCGGACTCTATCCCTCTGGAAACACCATATATTTT. Its translation is CASSIGLYPSGNTIYF.

J is TRBJ2-7 and V is TRBV9, with 9 bases identical to TRBD2. J was trimmed by 3 bases and V by 3 bases; bases with no gene match: 4. The CDR3 is made up of 14 amino acids. Per the germline V gene, CDR1 is SGDLS and CDR2 is YYNGEE. The CDR3 is CASSASGAYYEQYF. In nucleotides, the CDR3 is TGTGCCAGCAGCGCTAGCGGGGCCTACTACGAGCAGTACTTC.

The chain is built from TRBV7-2 and TRBJ2-7, with D possibly matching TRBD2 (6 bases). Germline V CDR1 and CDR2: SGHTA, FQGNSA. Trimming removed 2 bases at V and 2 bases at J, with 13 bases between. The CDR3 extends over 15 amino acids. CDR3 region: CASSLIGTHTYEQYF. DNA for the CDR3: TGTGCCAGCAGCTTAATTGGGACTCACACCTACGAGCAGTACTTC.

V is TRBV9 and J is TRBJ2-3; D possibly corresponds to TRBD2 (6 bases). Germline V gives CDR1 SGDLS, CDR2 YYNGEE. CDR3 length: 16 amino acids. Trimming left V 3 bases short and J 3 bases short, with 17 bases between. The CDR3 nucleotides read TGTGCCAGCAGCGCCCATGTGGAGGAGGGTACAGATACGCAGTATTTT. Its translation: CASSAHVEEGTDTQYF.

J is TRBJ1-2 and V is TRBV27; the match to TRBD1 covers 9 bases. Germline V CDR1 and CDR2: MNHEY, SMNVEV (reference sequence). This CDR3 is built from 14 residues. V shed 6 bases, J shed 7 bases, and the junction held 9 bases outside the gene matches. The CDR3 DNA is TGTGCCAGCAGCTTCACAGGGGGCGCTTTTGGCTACACCTTC. Translating it yields CASSFTGGAFGYTF.

The chain uses TRBV5-4 and TRBJ2-7, with 10 bases aligning to TRBD2. Per germline, CDR1 SGHNT and CDR2 YYREEE (reference sequence). The CDR3 has 15 amino acids. After removal of 6 bases from V and 2 bases from J, the junction contained 8 bases not matched to a gene. CDR3 region: CASTLGTSETYEQYF. CDR3 in DNA: TGTGCCAGCACCCTAGGGACTAGCGAAACCTACGAGCAGTACTTC. Based on the CDR3 plus reference TRBV5-4 and TRBJ2-7, the full variable domain is ETGVTQSPTHLIKTRGQQVTLRCSSQSGHNTVSWYQQALGQGPQFIFQYYREEENGRGNFPPRFSGLQFPNYSSELNVNALELDDSALYLCASTLGTSETYEQYFGPGTRLTVT.

V is TRBV18 and J is TRBJ2-5; 8 nucleotides align to TRBD1. V was pared by 9 bases and J by 4 bases, with 4 bases of the junction left unmatched. CDR3 length: 12 amino acids. CDR1 is KGHSH and CDR2 is LQKENI in the germline V gene. This chain's CDR3 is CASDRGRETQYF. CDR3 DNA: TGTGCCAGTGACAGGGGAAGAGAGACCCAGTACTTC.

V gene TRBV7-2 combines with J gene TRBJ1-1; weak D call: TRBD1 (5 bases). The CDR3 is made up of 15 amino acids. V lost 5 bases to trimming and J lost 1 base, with 14 bases between them. Per the germline V gene, CDR1 is SGHTA and CDR2 is FQGNSA. CDR3 sequence: CASSGSPQANTEAFF. DNA of the CDR3: TGTGCCAGCAGCGGTAGCCCACAGGCGAACACTGAAGCTTTCTTT.

This chain links TRBV7-2 with TRBJ2-7; 8 nucleotides line up with TRBD2. J gave up 2 bases and V 0 bases, and 9 bases lay outside the gene matches. Germline CDR1 reads SGHTA; CDR2 reads FQGNSA. This CDR3 has 17 amino acids. CDR3 sequence (DNA): TGTGCCAGCAGCTTAGCGTCAGGGATCGGGAGGGCCTACGAGCAGTACTTC. Encoded protein: CASSLASGIGRAYEQYF.

The rearrangement uses TRBV14 and TRBJ2-2; D is ambiguous. The CDR3 runs 15 residues. In germline, CDR1 is SGHDN, CDR2 FVKESK. V gave up 1 base and J gave up 4 bases, with 10 bases separating them. DNA for the CDR3: TGTGCCAGCAGCCAAGGGGCAGAACGCACCGGGGAGCTGTTTTTT. Protein product: CASSQGAERTGELFF.

This clone was found a few times. This chain joins TRBV28 and TRBJ1-6, with 7 positions matching TRBD1. The junction had 11 bases not matched to a gene; V was cut back by 6 bases and J by 6 bases. The germline gives CDR1 MDHEN, CDR2 SYDVKM. This CDR3 is 16 amino acids long. CDR3 coding DNA: TGTGCCAGCAGACCCACCTCCGACAGGGCTAATTCACCCCTCCACTTT. Amino acid sequence: CASRPTSDRANSPLHF.

The V call is TRBV10-2, the J call TRBJ2-7; D is possibly TRBD2 (5 bases). This CDR3 is built from 15 residues. V lost 0 bases and J lost 0, with 9 bases in between. Germline CDR1 WSHSY, CDR2 SAAADI. The CDR3 spells CASSESSRGSYEQYF. The CDR3 nucleotides are TGCGCCAGCAGTGAGTCGAGTCGGGGCTCCTACGAGCAGTACTTC.

This clone was seen a few times. CDR3 coding DNA: TGCAGCGTTGAACCTGACAGGGCAACTTATGGCTACACCTTC. Translated, it gives CSVEPDRATYGYTF. This chain connects TRBV29-1 to TRBJ1-2, with 7 positions matching TRBD1. CDR3 length: 14 amino acids. Trimming cost V 2 bases and J 5 bases; bases outside gene matches: 8. Germline lookup yields CDR1 SQVTM and CDR2 ANQGSEA.

The V gene is TRBV5-5, the J gene TRBJ2-1; 9 nucleotides match TRBD2. With 2 bases clipped from V and 7 bases from J, the junction kept 16 bases outside the gene matches. CDR3 length: 18 amino acids. Germline V gives CDR1 SGHKS, CDR2 YYEKEE (reference sequence). The CDR3 spells CASSFRTWTSVERNEQFF. In DNA, the CDR3 is TGTGCCAGCAGCTTTCGGACCTGGACTAGCGTTGAAAGGAATGAGCAGTTCTTC. Full variable domain (missing parts from reference TRBV5-5 and TRBJ2-1): DAGVTQSPTHLIKTRGQQVTLRCSPISGHKSVSWYQQVLGQGPQFIFQYYEKEERGRGNFPDRFSARQFPNYSSELNVNALLLGDSALYLCASSFRTWTSVERNEQFFGPGTRLTVL.

Remarks on this clone: Germline and junction disagree at one end, which may indicate a read error. This sequence joins TRBV14 and TRBJ2-6, with D perhaps TRBD1 (5 bases). Germline CDR1 reads SGHDN; CDR2 reads FVKESK. There are 16 residues in the CDR3. This chain's CDR3 is CASSPRLGSGANGLTF. The CDR3 DNA reads TGTGCCAGCAGCCCCCGCCTAGGGTCTGGGGCCAACGGCCTGACTTTC.

The chain has TRBV6-6 and TRBJ1-5; the match to TRBD1 covers 9 bases. Germline loops: CDR1 MNHNY, CDR2 SVGAGI (reference sequence). With V trimmed by 6 bases and J by 7 bases, 10 bases remained unmatched. The CDR3 consists of 15 residues. The CDR3 DNA sequence: TGTGCCAGCAGAACAGGGGGCTCTTGGGAACAGCCCCAGCATTTT. Protein sequence: CASRTGGSWEQPQHF.

The J gene is TRBJ1-2, the V gene TRBV6-1, with TRBD1 identical over 9 bases. The germline gives CDR1 MNHNS, CDR2 SASEGT. The CDR3 is 14 residues long. Trimming cost V 7 bases and J 5 bases; bases outside gene matches: 8. In DNA form, the CDR3 reads TGTGCCAGCATATGGGACAGGGAGTTATATGGCTACACCTTC. Protein sequence: CASIWDRELYGYTF.

The V call is TRBV19, the J call TRBJ2-3; a possible D gene is TRBD2 (5 bases). V lost 3 bases, J lost 5 bases, and 21 bases lay in between. The germline V gene has CDR1 LNHDA and CDR2 SQIVND (reference sequence). The CDR3 covers 17 residues. CDR3 sequence reads: CASSMRAVLLERDTQYF. CDR3 sequence (DNA): TGTGCCAGTAGTATGAGAGCGGTTCTTCTCGAGCGAGATACGCAGTATTTT.

The chain employs TRBV4-1 and TRBJ1-5, with D uncertain. The germline V gene has CDR1 MGHRA and CDR2 YSYEKL. The length of the CDR3 is 14 residues. V dropped 0 bases and J dropped 9 bases, with 12 bases sitting between them. The DNA of the CDR3 is TGCGCCAGCAGCCAAGAGCCTGGCGGTCGGCCCCAGCATTTT. Amino acids: CASSQEPGGRPQHF.

The rearrangement joins TRBV7-9 to TRBJ2-5; a possible D gene is TRBD2 (7 bases). The CDR3 runs 15 residues. Trimming cost V 2 bases and J 5 bases, with 15 bases left between them. Germline V gene lookup returns CDR1 SEHNR and CDR2 FQNEAQ (reference sequence). The CDR3 here is CASSLQSGEGETQYF. The CDR3 nucleotides read TGTGCCAGCAGCTTACAGTCAGGGGAGGGGGAGACCCAGTACTTC.

The V and J genes are TRBV7-9 and TRBJ2-7; 8 bases are a match to TRBD1. Trimming took 3 bases from V and 2 from J; bases not matched to a gene: 6. CDR1 SEHNR and CDR2 FQNEAQ come from the germline V gene (reference sequence). The CDR3 has 15 amino acids. CDR3 nucleotides: TGTGCCAGCAGCTTCGGGACAGGCCCTCCCTACGAGCAGTACGTC. This translates into CASSFGTGPPYEQYV.

The table lists this clone with a few counts. The rearrangement uses TRBV7-3 and TRBJ1-1; tentative D call: TRBD1 (6 bases). There are 18 residues in the CDR3. The germline V gene encodes CDR1 SGHTA and CDR2 FQGTGA. Trimming took 0 bases from V and 1 from J, leaving 18 bases between them. The CDR3 here is CASSLTVLQGSGNTEAFF. CDR3 in DNA: TGTGCCAGCAGCTTAACTGTTTTGCAGGGGAGTGGGAACACTGAAGCTTTCTTT.